A selection of T cell receptor beta chains follows, all from one sample in a study of radiation and T cells in renal cell carcinoma. The repertoire was sequenced with immunoSEQ multiplex PCR; TCRdb's copy has only in-frame clones and lacks some. Here the sample spans 130,000 to 150,000 clones, about 87% being singletons. Source: blood, taken from a patient whose treatment included radiotherapy and nephrectomy. All receptors come from a woman aged 70-85 years with renal cell carcinoma. Both conserved end residues are part of each CDR3. D genes are given only for firm matches. The size field is filled for only some rows; it gives once, few, many or a size class.

v_call: TRBV7-2
j_call: TRBJ1-1
d_call: .
clone_size: .
cdr3_aa: CASSPEFEAFF
cdr3_nt: TGTGCCAGCAGCCCAGAGTTTGAAGCTTTCTTT

v_call: TRBV9
j_call: TRBJ2-7
d_call: TRBD2
clone_size: .
cdr3_aa: CASSVGPAGGAQTYEQYF
cdr3_nt: TGTGCCAGCAGCGTAGGGCCAGCGGGGGGGGCCCAGACCTACGAGCAGTACTTC

v_call: TRBV25-1
j_call: TRBJ1-3
d_call: TRBD1
clone_size: once
cdr3_aa: CASRGQGSGNTIYF
cdr3_nt: TGTGCCAGCAGGGGACAGGGATCTGGAAACACCATATATTTT

v_call: TRBV7-2
j_call: TRBJ2-1
d_call: .
clone_size: .
cdr3_aa: CASSRERSNEQFF
cdr3_nt: TGTGCCAGCAGTCGAGAGCGGTCCAATGAGCAGTTCTTC

v_call: TRBV28
j_call: TRBJ1-2
d_call: TRBD1
clone_size: .
cdr3_aa: CASSLARDSYGYTF
cdr3_nt: TGTGCCAGCAGTCTAGCCCGGGACAGCTATGGCTACACCTTC

v_call: TRBV29-1
j_call: TRBJ1-1
d_call: TRBD1
clone_size: .
cdr3_aa: CSVATRQGARDTEAFF
cdr3_nt: TGCAGCGTTGCAACAAGACAGGGTGCAAGGGACACTGAAGCTTTCTTT

v_call: TRBV5-4
j_call: TRBJ2-1
d_call: TRBD2
clone_size: once
cdr3_aa: CASSSPIRGGSYNEQFF
cdr3_nt: TGTGCCAGCAGCTCCCCAATTCGGGGGGGGTCATACAATGAGCAGTTCTTC

v_call: TRBV30
j_call: TRBJ2-1
d_call: .
clone_size: .
cdr3_aa: CAWSRSYNEQFF
cdr3_nt: TGTGCCTGGAGTAGAAGTTACAATGAGCAGTTCTTC

v_call: TRBV7-8
j_call: TRBJ1-4
d_call: .
clone_size: .
cdr3_aa: CASTSLQSPLFF
cdr3_nt: TGTGCCAGCACCTCATTACAGTCTCCATTGTTTTTT

v_call: TRBV27
j_call: TRBJ1-6
d_call: TRBD1
clone_size: .
cdr3_aa: CASSFRGYNSPLHF
cdr3_nt: TGTGCCAGCAGTTTCAGGGGGTATAATTCACCCCTCCACTTT

v_call: TRBV15
j_call: TRBJ2-7
d_call: .
clone_size: .
cdr3_aa: CATSRDADQNTLSYEQYF
cdr3_nt: TGTGCCACCAGCAGAGATGCCGACCAAAACACACTTTCCTACGAGCAGTACTTC